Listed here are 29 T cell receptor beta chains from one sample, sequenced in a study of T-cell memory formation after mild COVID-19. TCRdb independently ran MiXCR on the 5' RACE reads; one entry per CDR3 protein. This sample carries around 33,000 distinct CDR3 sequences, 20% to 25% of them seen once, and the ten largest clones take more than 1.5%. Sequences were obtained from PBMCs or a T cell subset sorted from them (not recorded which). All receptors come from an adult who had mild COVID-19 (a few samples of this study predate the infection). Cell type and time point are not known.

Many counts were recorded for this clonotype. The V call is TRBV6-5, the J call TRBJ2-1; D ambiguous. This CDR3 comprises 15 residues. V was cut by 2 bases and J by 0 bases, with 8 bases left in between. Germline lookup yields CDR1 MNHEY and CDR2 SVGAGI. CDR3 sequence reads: CASSYLLSSYNEQFF. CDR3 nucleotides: TGTGCCAGCAGTTACCTGTTAAGCTCCTACAATGAGCAGTTCTTC.

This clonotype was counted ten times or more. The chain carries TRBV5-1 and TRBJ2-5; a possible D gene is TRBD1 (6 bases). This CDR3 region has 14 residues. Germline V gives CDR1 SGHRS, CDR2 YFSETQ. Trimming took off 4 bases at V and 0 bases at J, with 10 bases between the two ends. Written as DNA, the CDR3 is TGCGCCAGCAGCGAGAGGACAGACCAAGAGACCCAGTACTTC. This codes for CASSERTDQETQYF.

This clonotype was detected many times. Here the CDR3 DNA reads TGTGCCAGCTCACTTTCGGGACAGTTGAACACTGAAGCTTTCTTT. This gives the protein CASSLSGQLNTEAFF. The chain links TRBV18 to TRBJ1-1; 7 bases are a match to TRBD1. The germline CDR1 and CDR2 sequences are KGHSH and LQKENI. CDR3 length equals 15 residues. After removal of 4 bases from V and 0 bases from J, the junction contained 5 bases not matched to a gene.

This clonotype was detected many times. This CDR3 reads CASSSGGGNEQFF. CDR3 DNA sequence: TGTGCCAGCAGCTCAGGGGGGGGGAATGAGCAGTTCTTC. This chain links TRBV7-7 with TRBJ2-1, with D perhaps being TRBD1 or TRBD2 (7 bases each). V lost 4 bases and J 7 bases, leaving 11 bases between the germline ends. There are 13 residues in the CDR3. CDR1 is SSHAT, CDR2 FNYEAQ, per germline (reference sequence). The full variable domain, completed using reference TRBV7-7 and TRBJ2-1, is GAGVSQSPRYKVTKRGQDVTLRCDPISSHATLYWYQQALGQGPEFLTYFNYEAQPDKSGLPSDRFSAERPEGSISTLTIQRTEQRDSAMYRCASSSGGGNEQFFGPGTRLTVL.

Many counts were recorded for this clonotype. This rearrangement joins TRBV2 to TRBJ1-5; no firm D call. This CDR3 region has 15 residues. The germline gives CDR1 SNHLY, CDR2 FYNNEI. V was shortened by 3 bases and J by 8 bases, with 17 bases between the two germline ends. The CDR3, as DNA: TGTGCCAGCAGTGACCAACTCTTGGTGCGGGAGCCCCAGCATTTT. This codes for CASSDQLLVREPQHF.

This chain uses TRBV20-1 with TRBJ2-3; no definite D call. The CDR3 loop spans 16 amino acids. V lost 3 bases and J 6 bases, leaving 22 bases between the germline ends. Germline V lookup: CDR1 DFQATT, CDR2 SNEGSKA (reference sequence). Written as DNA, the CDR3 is TGCAGTGCTAGGGTGGCAGCAGGCGTTAAGTGGGATACGCAGTATTTT. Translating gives CSARVAAGVKWDTQYF.

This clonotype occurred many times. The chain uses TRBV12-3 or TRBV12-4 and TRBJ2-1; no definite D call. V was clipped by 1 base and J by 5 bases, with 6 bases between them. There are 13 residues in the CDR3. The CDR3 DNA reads TGTGCCAGCAGTTTAGTAGGGAACAATGAGCAGTTCTTC. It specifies CASSLVGNNEQFF.

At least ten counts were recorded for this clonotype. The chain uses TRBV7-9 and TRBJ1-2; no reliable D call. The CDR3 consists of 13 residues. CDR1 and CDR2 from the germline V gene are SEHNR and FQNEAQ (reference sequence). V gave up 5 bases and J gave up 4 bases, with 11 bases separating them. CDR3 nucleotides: TGTGCCAGCAGCCTCGGTTCTGGCTATGGCTACACCTTC. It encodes CASSLGSGYGYTF.

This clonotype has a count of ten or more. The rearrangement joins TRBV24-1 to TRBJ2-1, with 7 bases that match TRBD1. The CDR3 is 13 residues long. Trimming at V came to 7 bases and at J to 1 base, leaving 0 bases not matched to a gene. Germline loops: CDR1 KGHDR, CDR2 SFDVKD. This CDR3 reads CATRQGSYNEQFF. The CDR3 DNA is TGTGCCACCAGACAGGGGTCCTACAATGAGCAGTTCTTC.

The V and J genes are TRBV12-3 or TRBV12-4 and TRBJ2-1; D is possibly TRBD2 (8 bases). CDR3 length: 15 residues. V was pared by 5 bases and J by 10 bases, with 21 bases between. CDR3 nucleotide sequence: TGTGCCAGCAGTCCCCCAGGGGGGCGGGAGGACGAGCAGTTCTTC. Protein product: CASSPPGGREDEQFF.

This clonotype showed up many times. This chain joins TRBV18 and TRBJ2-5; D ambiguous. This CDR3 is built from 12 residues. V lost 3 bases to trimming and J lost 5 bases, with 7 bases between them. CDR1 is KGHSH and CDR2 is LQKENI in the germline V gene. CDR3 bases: TGTGCCAGCTCACCCGAAGGGGAGACCCAGTACTTC. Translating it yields CASSPEGETQYF.

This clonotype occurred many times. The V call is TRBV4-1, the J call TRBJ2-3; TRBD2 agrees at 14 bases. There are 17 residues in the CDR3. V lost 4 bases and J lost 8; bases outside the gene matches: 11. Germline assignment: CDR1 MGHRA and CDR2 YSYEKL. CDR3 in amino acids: CASSPSRTSGGQGTQYF. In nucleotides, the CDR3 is TGCGCCAGCAGCCCCTCAAGGACTAGCGGGGGGCAGGGTACGCAGTATTTT.

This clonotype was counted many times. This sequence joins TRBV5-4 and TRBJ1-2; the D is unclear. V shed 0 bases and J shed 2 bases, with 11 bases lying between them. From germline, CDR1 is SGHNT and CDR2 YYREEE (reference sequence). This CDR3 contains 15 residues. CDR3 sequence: CASSLEKGVNYGYTF. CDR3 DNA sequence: TGTGCCAGCAGCTTGGAGAAGGGAGTCAACTATGGCTACACCTTC.

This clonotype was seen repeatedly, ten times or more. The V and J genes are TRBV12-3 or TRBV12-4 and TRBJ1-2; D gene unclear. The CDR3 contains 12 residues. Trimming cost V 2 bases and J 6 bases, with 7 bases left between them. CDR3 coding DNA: TGTGCCAGCAGTTTATCGGGGAATGGCTACACCTTC. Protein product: CASSLSGNGYTF.

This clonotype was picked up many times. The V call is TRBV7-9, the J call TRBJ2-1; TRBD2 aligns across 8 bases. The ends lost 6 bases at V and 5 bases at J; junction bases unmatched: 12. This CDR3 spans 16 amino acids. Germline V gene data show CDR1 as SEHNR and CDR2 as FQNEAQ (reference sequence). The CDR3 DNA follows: TGTGCCAGCAGGTCCATTTCAACTAGCGGCCACAATGAGCAGTTCTTC. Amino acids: CASRSISTSGHNEQFF. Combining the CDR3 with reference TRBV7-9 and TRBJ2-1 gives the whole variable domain DTGVSQNPRHKITKRGQNVTFRCDPISEHNRLYWYRQTLGQGPEFLTYFQNEAQLEKSRLLSDRFSAERPKGSFSTLEIQRTEQGDSAMYLCASRSISTSGHNEQFFGPGTRLTVL.

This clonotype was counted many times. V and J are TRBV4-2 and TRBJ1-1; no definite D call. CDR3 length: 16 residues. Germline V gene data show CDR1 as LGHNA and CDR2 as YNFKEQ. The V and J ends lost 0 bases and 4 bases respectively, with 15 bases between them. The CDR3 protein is CASSQDIIGGLTEAFF. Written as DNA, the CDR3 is TGTGCCAGCAGCCAAGACATCATTGGCGGGCTCACTGAAGCTTTCTTT.

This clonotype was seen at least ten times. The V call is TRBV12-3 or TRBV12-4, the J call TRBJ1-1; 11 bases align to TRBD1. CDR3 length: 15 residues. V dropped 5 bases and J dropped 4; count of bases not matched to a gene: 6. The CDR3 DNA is TGTGCCAGCAGTGGCGGACAGGGGGCTTTCACTGAAGCTTTCTTT. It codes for CASSGGQGAFTEAFF.

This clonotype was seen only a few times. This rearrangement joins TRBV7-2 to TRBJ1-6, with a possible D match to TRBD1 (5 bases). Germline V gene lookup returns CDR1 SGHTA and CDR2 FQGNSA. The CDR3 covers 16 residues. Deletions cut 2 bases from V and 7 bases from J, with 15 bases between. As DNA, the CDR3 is TGTGCCAGCAGCTTAATGGCTCAGGGAACCAATTCACCCCTCCACTTT. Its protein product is CASSLMAQGTNSPLHF.

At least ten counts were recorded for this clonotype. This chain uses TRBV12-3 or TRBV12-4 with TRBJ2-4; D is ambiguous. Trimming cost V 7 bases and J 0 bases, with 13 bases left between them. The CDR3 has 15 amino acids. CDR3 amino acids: CASTPGPLAKNIQYF. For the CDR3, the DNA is TGTGCCAGCACCCCCGGTCCTCTAGCCAAAAACATTCAGTACTTC.

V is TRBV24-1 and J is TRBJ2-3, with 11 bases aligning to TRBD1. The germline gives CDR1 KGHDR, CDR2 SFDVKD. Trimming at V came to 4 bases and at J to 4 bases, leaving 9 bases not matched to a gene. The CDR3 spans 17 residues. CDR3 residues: CATSDPRRGQGADTQYF. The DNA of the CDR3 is TGTGCCACCAGTGACCCGCGTAGGGGACAGGGGGCAGATACGCAGTATTTT.

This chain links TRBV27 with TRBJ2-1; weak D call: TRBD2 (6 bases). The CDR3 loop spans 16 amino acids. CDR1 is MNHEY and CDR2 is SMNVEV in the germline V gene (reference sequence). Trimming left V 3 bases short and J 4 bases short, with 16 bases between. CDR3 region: CASSLMLAEGYNEQFF. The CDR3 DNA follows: TGTGCCAGCAGTTTGATGTTAGCGGAGGGATACAATGAGCAGTTCTTC.

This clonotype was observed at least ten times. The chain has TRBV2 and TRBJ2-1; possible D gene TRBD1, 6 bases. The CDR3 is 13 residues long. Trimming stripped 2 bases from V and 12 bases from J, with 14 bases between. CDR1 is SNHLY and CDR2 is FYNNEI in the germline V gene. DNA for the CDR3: TGTGCCAGCAGTGAAACCCCCAGGGGCGGGCAGTTCTTC. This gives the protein CASSETPRGGQFF.

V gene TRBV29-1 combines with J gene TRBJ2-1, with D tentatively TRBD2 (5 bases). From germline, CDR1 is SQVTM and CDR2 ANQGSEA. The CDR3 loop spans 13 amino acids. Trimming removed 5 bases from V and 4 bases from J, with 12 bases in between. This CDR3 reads CSVLLRTYNEQFF. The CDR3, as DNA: TGCAGCGTTTTGTTACGGACTTACAATGAGCAGTTCTTC.

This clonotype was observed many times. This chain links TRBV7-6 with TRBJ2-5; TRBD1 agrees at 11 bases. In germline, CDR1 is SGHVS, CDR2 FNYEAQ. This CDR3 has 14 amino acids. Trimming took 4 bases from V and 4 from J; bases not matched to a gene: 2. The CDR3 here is CASSWGQGGETQYF. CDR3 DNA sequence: TGTGCCAGCAGCTGGGGACAGGGGGGAGAGACCCAGTACTTC.

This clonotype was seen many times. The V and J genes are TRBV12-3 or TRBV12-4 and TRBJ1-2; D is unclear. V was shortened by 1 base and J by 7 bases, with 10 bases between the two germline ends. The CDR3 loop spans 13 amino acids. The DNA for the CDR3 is TGTGCCAGCAGTTTAGAACTAACTACTGGCTACACCTTC. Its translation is CASSLELTTGYTF.

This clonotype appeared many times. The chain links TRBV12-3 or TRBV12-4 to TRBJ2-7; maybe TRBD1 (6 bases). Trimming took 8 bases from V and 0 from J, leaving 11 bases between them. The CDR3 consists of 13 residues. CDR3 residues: CASGRDTSYEQYF. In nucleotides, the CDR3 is TGTGCCAGCGGCCGGGACACCTCCTACGAGCAGTACTTC.

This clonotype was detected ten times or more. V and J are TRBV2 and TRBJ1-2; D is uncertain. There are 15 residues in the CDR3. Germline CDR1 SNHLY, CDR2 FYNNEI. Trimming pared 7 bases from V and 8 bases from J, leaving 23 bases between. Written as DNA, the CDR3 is TGTGCCAGCAAAGTAGGGTCGGCCTCCGGGTGGGGCTACACCTTC. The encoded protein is CASKVGSASGWGYTF.

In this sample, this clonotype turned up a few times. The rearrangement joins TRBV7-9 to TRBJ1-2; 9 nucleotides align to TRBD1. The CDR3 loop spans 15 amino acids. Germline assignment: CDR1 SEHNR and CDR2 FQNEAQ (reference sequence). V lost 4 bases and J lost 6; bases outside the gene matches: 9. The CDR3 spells CASSSRDRVIHGYTF. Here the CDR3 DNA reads TGTGCCAGCAGCTCGAGGGACAGGGTAATTCATGGCTACACCTTC.

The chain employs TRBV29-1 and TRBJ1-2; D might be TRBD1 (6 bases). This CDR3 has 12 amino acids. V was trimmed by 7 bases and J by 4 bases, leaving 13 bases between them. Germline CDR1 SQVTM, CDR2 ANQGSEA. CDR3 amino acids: CSGNRVGYGYTF. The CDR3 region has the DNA TGCAGCGGGAACAGGGTCGGCTATGGCTACACCTTC.